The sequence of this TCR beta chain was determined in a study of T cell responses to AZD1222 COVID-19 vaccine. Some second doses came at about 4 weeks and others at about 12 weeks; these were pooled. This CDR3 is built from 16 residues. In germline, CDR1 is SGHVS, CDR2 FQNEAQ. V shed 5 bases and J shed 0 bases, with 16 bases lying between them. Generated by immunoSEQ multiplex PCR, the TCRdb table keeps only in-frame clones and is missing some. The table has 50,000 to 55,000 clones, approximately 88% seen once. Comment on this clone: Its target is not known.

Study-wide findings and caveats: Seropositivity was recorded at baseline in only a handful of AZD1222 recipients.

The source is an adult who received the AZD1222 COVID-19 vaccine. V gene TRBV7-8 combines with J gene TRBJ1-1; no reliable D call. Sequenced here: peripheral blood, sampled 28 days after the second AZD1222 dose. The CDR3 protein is CASSPHEGGMNTEAFF. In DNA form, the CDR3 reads TGTGCCAGCAGCCCCCACGAGGGTGGGATGAACACTGAAGCTTTCTTT. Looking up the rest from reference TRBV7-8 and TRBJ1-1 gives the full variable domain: GAGVSQSPRYKVAKRGQDVALRCDPISGHVSLFWYQQALGQGPEFLTYFQNEAQLDKSGLPSDRFFAERPEGSVSTLKIQRTQQEDSAVYLCASSPHEGGMNTEAFFGQGTRLTVV.